Listed below are T cell receptor beta chains from one sample, sequenced in a study of T cell repertoires in cytomegalovirus infection. Each CDR3 protein is one row after TCRdb ran MiXCR on the reads. The repertoire consists of around 550,000 distinct CDR3 sequences, with around 27% occurring once and the leading ten covering less than 15%. Input material: PBMCs. The receptors shown here come from a human donor in good health (CMV status not recorded). Some clones in this sample may be carry-over from other donors' samples. CDR3s include the opening cysteine and the closing phenylalanine or tryptophan. Fields, in order: V gene, D gene, J gene, clone size, CDR3 protein, CDR3 DNA. A D gene is named only where the DNA matches it firmly. Only part of the rows carry a size: once, few, many, or a class if the clone is expanded.

>TRBV7-9|-|TRBJ2-3|few
CASSVTGSLTDTQYF
TGTGCCAGCAGCGTCACAGGGAGCCTGACAGATACGCAGTATTTT
>TRBV7-8|-|TRBJ2-1|few
CASSLSGYPYNEQFF
TGTGCCAGCAGCTTAAGCGGATACCCGTACAATGAGCAGTTCTTC
>TRBV7-6|-|TRBJ1-1|-
CASSLGPPGQAEAFF
TGTGCCAGCAGCTTAGGCCCACCTGGTCAAGCTGAAGCTTTCTTT
>TRBV20-1|-|TRBJ2-1|few
CSASQAPWEFF
TGCAGTGCTAGTCAAGCGCCGTGGGAGTTCTTC
>TRBV7-8|-|TRBJ2-1|-
CASSLSMSSLLLPYNEQFF
TGTGCCAGCAGCTTAAGTATGTCCTCTCTACTCCTACCTTACAATGAGCAGTTCTTC
>TRBV7-9|-|TRBJ1-1|few
CASSFRSKPNLPMNTEAFF
TGTGCCAGCAGCTTTCGGTCGAAACCCAATTTACCGATGAACACTGAAGCTTTCTTT
>TRBV4-1|TRBD2|TRBJ2-7|few
CASSQVVREFSIYEQYF
TGCGCCAGCAGCCAAGTGGTGCGGGAGTTCTCGATTTACGAGCAGTACTTC
>TRBV20-1|-|TRBJ1-1|-
CSARWANTEAFF
TGCAGTGCTAGGTGGGCGAACACTGAAGCTTTCTTT
>TRBV7-2|TRBD2|TRBJ2-1|many
CASSWKSRLAGTYNEQFF
TGTGCCAGCAGCTGGAAAAGCCGACTAGCGGGCACCTACAATGAGCAGTTCTTC
>TRBV7-9|-|TRBJ1-2|-
CASIRDATYGYTF
TGTGCCAGCATCCGGGACGCCACTTATGGCTACACCTTC
>TRBV12-3/TRBV12-4|-|TRBJ2-2|few
CATKDPGFGELFF
TGTGCCACCAAGGACCCCGGCTTCGGGGAGCTGTTTTTT
>TRBV19|TRBD2|TRBJ2-5|-
CASSWTSGNYLGETQYF
TGTGCCAGTAGTTGGACTAGCGGGAATTATTTAGGAGAGACCCAGTACTTC
>TRBV24-1|-|TRBJ2-5|-
CATSDFRQNQETQYF
TGTGCCACCAGTGATTTTAGACAGAATCAAGAGACCCAGTACTTC
>TRBV19|-|TRBJ2-1|-
CASRADYTRNEQFF
TGTGCCAGTAGAGCGGATTACACGCGAAATGAGCAGTTCTTC
>TRBV7-4|-|TRBJ2-5|-
CASRSGQKTQYF
TGTGCCAGCAGATCTGGACAAAAAACCCAGTACTTC
>TRBV7-2|-|TRBJ1-6|many
CASSLVAGMNSPLHF
TGTGCCAGCAGCTTAGTGGCAGGGATGAATTCACCCCTCCACTTT
>TRBV7-2|TRBD2|TRBJ2-5|many
CASSPNSGRETQYF
TGTGCCAGCAGCCCTAATAGCGGGAGAGAGACCCAGTACTTC
>TRBV7-2|-|TRBJ2-1|many
CASSEGQITTHEQFF
TGTGCCAGCAGCGAGGGGCAGATAACAACACATGAGCAGTTCTTC
>TRBV5-1|-|TRBJ2-3|-
CASSPDGGLTDTQYF
TGCGCCAGCAGCCCCGACGGCGGTCTCACAGATACGCAGTATTTT
>TRBV7-2|TRBD2|TRBJ2-1|many
CASSQWGPSGPYNEQFF
TGTGCCAGCAGCCAATGGGGGCCTAGCGGGCCTTACAATGAGCAGTTCTTC
>TRBV6-2/TRBV6-3|TRBD1|TRBJ2-1|many
CASSYMDRGQFF
TGTGCCAGCAGTTACATGGACAGGGGACAGTTCTTC
>TRBV20-1|TRBD2|TRBJ2-7|-
CSARAPPPGLADYEQYF
TGCAGTGCTAGAGCCCCCCCGCCGGGACTAGCGGACTACGAGCAGTACTTC
>TRBV6-5|TRBD2|TRBJ2-2|-
CASSILAGGIGELFF
TGTGCCAGCAGTATACTAGCGGGAGGCATCGGGGAGCTGTTTTTT
>TRBV6-6|-|TRBJ1-5|-
CASSYGGQGNQPQHF
TGTGCCAGCAGTTATGGGGGGCAGGGCAATCAGCCCCAGCATTTT
>TRBV6-4|-|TRBJ2-1|-
CASSIGGPNNEQFF
TGTGCCAGCAGTATTGGAGGGCCTAATAATGAGCAGTTCTTC
>TRBV6-5|TRBD1|TRBJ1-2|-
CASSYGWTGGNYGYTF
TGTGCCAGCAGTTACGGGTGGACAGGGGGCAACTATGGCTACACCTTC
>TRBV28|-|TRBJ2-7|-
CASGEGALREQYF
TGTGCCAGCGGGGAGGGGGCCTTACGTGAGCAGTACTTC
>TRBV7-3|-|TRBJ1-5|many
CASSLGPHQPQHF
TGTGCCAGCAGCTTAGGACCGCATCAGCCCCAGCATTTT
>TRBV5-6|TRBD1|TRBJ2-5|many
CASSLAGRGQETQYF
TGTGCCAGCAGCTTGGCTGGCAGGGGGCAGGAGACCCAGTACTTC
>TRBV30|-|TRBJ1-5|few
CAWSVGTYLNQPQHF
TGTGCCTGGAGTGTAGGGACTTACCTTAATCAGCCCCAGCATTTT
>TRBV19|TRBD2|TRBJ2-1|-
CASSMIAGSENEQFF
TGTGCCAGTAGTATGATAGCGGGAAGCGAGAATGAGCAGTTCTTC
>TRBV19|TRBD1|TRBJ1-1|once
CASSILGGLAFF
TGTGCCAGTAGTATCTTAGGGGGCTTAGCTTTCTTT
>TRBV28|-|TRBJ2-7|many
CASSLENRVHEQYF
TGTGCCAGCAGTTTAGAAAACAGGGTCCACGAGCAGTACTTC
>TRBV19|-|TRBJ1-2|once
CASSSAWGGGSGYTF
TGTGCCAGTAGTAGTGCATGGGGTGGTGGTTCTGGCTACACCTTC
>TRBV12-3/TRBV12-4|-|TRBJ2-5|few
CASSLARKETQYF
TGTGCCAGCAGTTTAGCTAGAAAAGAGACCCAGTACTTC
>TRBV7-3|-|TRBJ2-2|-
CASSLEFGELFF
TGTGCCAGCAGCTTAGAATTCGGGGAGCTGTTTTTT
>TRBV6-2/TRBV6-3|TRBD2|TRBJ2-7|few
CASSYSPIAGGTYEQYF
TGTGCCAGCAGTTACTCTCCGATAGCGGGAGGGACCTACGAGCAGTACTTC
>TRBV6-6|TRBD2|TRBJ2-3|few
CASRLAGGGTDTQYF
TGTGCCAGCAGACTAGCGGGAGGGGGCACAGATACGCAGTATTTT
>TRBV28|TRBD2|TRBJ2-7|-
CASSFLGREGPYEQYF
TGTGCCAGCAGTTTTCTGGGGCGGGAGGGCCCCTACGAGCAGTACTTC